This T cell receptor beta chain was documented in a study of blood T cell repertoires in COVID-19. The wider study: Sites across the United States, Italy and Spain contributed samples from acute and convalescent COVID-19. From T cells, B-cell-depleted T cells, or PBMCs came the material, which was cDNA or gDNA.

The authors' processing: By means of reference gene primer amplification, nucleated cell counts were estimated. Measured with immunoSEQ multiplex PCR; TCRdb has only the in-frame clones, and not every one. D and trimming were read from the DNA, whereas the V and J calls and clone size are those reported in that table. The sample shows over 100,000 clones, around 89% of them seen only once. The V gene's germline CDR1 is LGHNA and CDR2 YNFKEQ. V lost 0 bases to trimming and J lost 8 bases, with 17 bases between them. CDR3 size: 15 residues. The TCR sequence derives from a human donor in a cohort sampled during active COVID-19. This chain connects TRBV4-2 to TRBJ2-7; D possibly corresponds to TRBD2 (5 bases). The sequenced sample consisted of peripheral blood. CDR3 nucleotides: TGTGCCAGCAGCCAAGATGCTGCGAGCGGCGACAAGCAGTACTTC. This gives the protein CASSQDAASGDKQYF.